The text below deals with one T cell receptor beta chain. The entry originates in a study of blood T cells in healthy people across ages. Every sample had a minimum of 6.5 million PBMCs isolated. Alongside a J-beta primer mix, a sample-barcoded 5' primer served in a second PCR lasting roughly 7 to 12 cycles. Tags on each cDNA molecule came from a template-switch adaptor with 12 random nucleotides. From the 5' RACE reads, TCRdb called clonotypes with MiXCR, one entry per CDR3 protein. The table records 2 million or so distinct CDR3 sequences, about 50% of them present only once. The CDR3 has 14 residues. CDR1 KGHSH and CDR2 LQKENI come from the germline V gene. The ends were cut back, 2 bases at V and 5 bases at J, with 11 bases in the middle.

Sequences were obtained from blood. V is TRBV18 and J is TRBJ2-3; possible D gene TRBD2, 6 bases. This receptor was identified in a woman between 40 and 50 years old in good health. As DNA, the CDR3 is TGTGCCAGCTCACCAACTAGCATTCTAGATACGCAGTATTTT. Translating it yields CASSPTSILDTQYF.